A selection of T cell receptor beta chains follows, all from one sample in a study of cytomegalovirus exposure and HLA in healthy donors. The method was immunoSEQ multiplex PCR; TCRdb's version includes in-frame clones alone and lacks a portion of them. Among nearly 80,000 clones listed, around 77% were seen once. The sequenced material came from PBMCs. These TCRs come from a woman aged 40 to 50 in good health and CMV-seropositive. The CDR3 runs from the conserved cysteine through the conserved F or W. A D gene is named only where the DNA matches it firmly.

V gene,D gene,J gene,CDR3 protein
TRBV4-1,TRBD1,TRBJ1-1,CASSQDKGQGFTEAFF
TRBV6-1,NA,TRBJ1-5,CASSSQGKGNQPQHF
TRBV7-9,NA,TRBJ1-1,CASSFDEDTEAFF
TRBV4-2,TRBD1,TRBJ1-4,CASSQELGQGANEKLFF
TRBV6-6,NA,TRBJ2-5,CASSSVGLRETQYF
TRBV9,NA,TRBJ2-7,CASSVTWRSYEQYF
TRBV4-1,TRBD2,TRBJ2-1,CASSQDRGLAGGFYNEQFF
TRBV6-6,TRBD1,TRBJ1-5,CASSQGQDRKPQHF
TRBV2,NA,TRBJ1-1,CASSPRTANTEAFF
TRBV18,NA,TRBJ1-2,CASSPLWTDYGYTF
TRBV2,TRBD2,TRBJ2-2,CASRDKRLAGPGGELFF
TRBV6-5,TRBD1,TRBJ2-7,CASSLSGQTYEQYF
TRBV6-6,NA,TRBJ1-1,CASSYSIQRNTEAFF
TRBV5-1,TRBD1,TRBJ1-2,CASTETPGQGSGGYTF
TRBV7-2,NA,TRBJ1-1,CASSLASQGSGTEAFF
TRBV16,NA,TRBJ2-1,CASSPQVSNNEQFF
TRBV30,TRBD1,TRBJ1-2,CAWGTGVYGYTF
TRBV4-1,NA,TRBJ2-5,CASSQVNSETQYF
TRBV10-3,NA,TRBJ1-5,CAISDRGSNQPQHF
TRBV5-1,TRBD2,TRBJ2-7,CASSLGGLAGLRPKTYEQYF
TRBV5-6,TRBD2,TRBJ2-5,CASSLAGDGTQYF
TRBV19,TRBD1,TRBJ2-5,CASSIDRTGQETQYF
TRBV2,NA,TRBJ1-5,CASHGFGNQPQHF
TRBV27,TRBD1,TRBJ1-4,CASSRWTGTATNEKLFF
TRBV6-1,NA,TRBJ1-5,CASSEARARQPQHF
TRBV7-8,NA,TRBJ1-6,CASSSRGRQGYSPLHF
TRBV18,NA,TRBJ2-7,CASSPILLASASSYEQYF
TRBV6-5,TRBD2,TRBJ2-1,CATSPGTNEQFF
TRBV2,NA,TRBJ1-1,CASSPRGRGKNTEAFF
TRBV6-5,NA,TRBJ2-2,CASSGGGADTGELFF
TRBV5-1,TRBD2,TRBJ2-1,CASSSGLAGHNEQFF